Listed below are T cell receptor beta chains from one sample, sequenced in a study of persistence of HIV-infected CD4 T cells. These receptors are not linked to any known antigen. This table comes from immunoSEQ multiplex PCR, and its TCRdb copy is limited to in-frame clones, with some not included. The sample includes about 40,000 clones, approximately 80% of them seen just once. The sample was CD4+ T cells sorted from PBMCs after 18-hour stimulation, taken from a patient who received antiretroviral therapy. These receptors were taken from an adult man with HIV who was CMV-seropositive. CDR3s include the opening cysteine and the closing phenylalanine or tryptophan. The D gene is left open where the match is weak. Clone size is stated in some rows and not others, as once, few, many or a class when expanded.

V gene	clone size	J gene	D gene	CDR3 DNA	CDR3 protein
TRBV28	few	TRBJ2-5	NA	TGTGCCAGCAGTTTATCCAAAGGCCTAGGTTCCTTGGCGGAGACCCAGTACTTC	CASSLSKGLGSLAETQYF
TRBV11-2	NA	TRBJ1-1	NA	TGTGCCAGCAGCTTTGGGGCGGCGGGGGGTCCGAACACTGAAGCTTTCTTT	CASSFGAAGGPNTEAFF
TRBV7-9	NA	TRBJ1-5	NA	TGTGCCAGCAGCTTAGGCCACGGGACCCGCAATCAGCCCCAGCATTTT	CASSLGHGTRNQPQHF
TRBV6-5	NA	TRBJ2-1	NA	TGTGCCAGCAGTTACGACAGGAGTCCTTACAATGAGCAGTTCTTC	CASSYDRSPYNEQFF
TRBV3-1/TRBV3-2	NA	TRBJ2-5	NA	TGTGCCAGCAGCGACAGAATTCCTTTCTCTGAGACCCAGTACTTC	CASSDRIPFSETQYF
TRBV3-1/TRBV3-2	NA	TRBJ1-6	NA	TGTGCCAGCAGCCCTTCTTCGAGTCGCTATAATTCACCCCTCCACTTT	CASSPSSSRYNSPLHF
TRBV6-1	NA	TRBJ1-6	TRBD1	TGTGCCAGCAGTGGATTACAGGGGAGGCATAATTCACCCCTCCACTTT	CASSGLQGRHNSPLHF
TRBV30	once	TRBJ1-2	NA	TGTGCCTGGTCGGCAGGCACACATGGCTACACCTTC	CAWSAGTHGYTF
TRBV7-3	NA	TRBJ2-7	NA	TGTGCCAGCAGCAGTTCGACGGGCTACGAGCAGTACTTC	CASSSSTGYEQYF
TRBV6-5	once	TRBJ1-4	NA	TGTGCCAGTAAACGGGGGGGCGCGAGTGAAAAACTGTTTTTT	CASKRGGASEKLFF
TRBV7-9	NA	TRBJ2-1	TRBD2	TGTGCCAGCAGCCCTACGACTAGCGGGGCTGTGGTTAGGCAGTTCTTC	CASSPTTSGAVVRQFF
TRBV10-3	NA	TRBJ2-5	TRBD2	TGTGCCATCAGTGAATTCCGACTAGCGGGAGTGATAGAGACCCAGTACTTC	CAISEFRLAGVIETQYF
TRBV20-1	NA	TRBJ1-6	TRBD1	TGCAGTGCGGGAGACAGGGCACCCCTCCACTTT	CSAGDRAPLHF
TRBV5-1	NA	TRBJ2-5	TRBD1	TGCGCCAGCAGCCGAAGACAGGGTGGCGAGACCCAGTACTTC	CASSRRQGGETQYF
TRBV10-3	NA	TRBJ2-2	TRBD2	TGTGCCACCAGGACTAGCGGGGGGAACACCGGGGAGCTGTTTTTT	CATRTSGGNTGELFF
TRBV19	NA	TRBJ2-4	NA	TGTGCCAGTAGTAACCAGAGGAGTGACATTCAGTACTTC	CASSNQRSDIQYF
TRBV5-1	NA	TRBJ1-2	TRBD1	TGCGCCAGCAGCTTAGGACAGGGAGGAATTGTAAGCTACACCTTC	CASSLGQGGIVSYTF
TRBV7-8	NA	TRBJ1-2	NA	TGTGCCAGCAGCTTCCAGGGACTTAAAGGCTACACCTTC	CASSFQGLKGYTF
TRBV19	NA	TRBJ1-2	NA	TGTGCCAGTAGTAAATTCGCGACCGCTAACTATGGCTACACCTTC	CASSKFATANYGYTF
TRBV5-1	NA	TRBJ2-1	NA	TGCGCCAGCAGCCCGGACAGTTACAATGAGCAGTTCTTC	CASSPDSYNEQFF
TRBV19	NA	TRBJ2-1	TRBD1	TGTGCCAGTAGTTTATATAGTTGGGACAGGGAAGCCAATGAGCAGTTCTTC	CASSLYSWDREANEQFF
TRBV5-4	NA	TRBJ2-1	NA	TGTGCCAGCAGCGCTGTGGACAATGAGCAGTTCTTC	CASSAVDNEQFF
TRBV5-1	NA	TRBJ2-1	TRBD2	TGCGCCAGCAGCTTGGCGACTAGCGGGAGTAGGGATGAGCAGTTCTTC	CASSLATSGSRDEQFF
TRBV6-5	NA	TRBJ2-3	NA	TGTGCCAGCCGGATACTGGGCGCAGATACGCAGTATTTT	CASRILGADTQYF
TRBV18	NA	TRBJ2-3	NA	TGTGCCAGCTCACCATCCCCTACAGATACGCAGTATTTT	CASSPSPTDTQYF
TRBV7-2	NA	TRBJ2-7	NA	TGTGCCAGCAGCCCCCAGGTTCCCTACGAGCAGTACTTC	CASSPQVPYEQYF
TRBV7-8	NA	TRBJ1-4	NA	TGTGCCAGCAGCTTAGTAGGGGGGTCTGCGAAACTGTTTTTT	CASSLVGGSAKLFF
TRBV4-2	NA	TRBJ1-2	TRBD1	TGTGCCAGCAGCCAAGATCTTTTAGCTAGGGACAGGGCCTATGGCTACACCTTC	CASSQDLLARDRAYGYTF
TRBV19	NA	TRBJ2-3	NA	TGTGCCAGTAGTATAGGCGGTAGCACAGATACGCAGTATTTT	CASSIGGSTDTQYF
TRBV29-1	NA	TRBJ2-1	NA	TGCAGCGCCCTTCAGCATGAGCAGTTCTTC	CSALQHEQFF
TRBV6-5	NA	TRBJ1-1	NA	TGTGCCAGCAGCCGGGTCAACACTGAAGCTTTCTTT	CASSRVNTEAFF